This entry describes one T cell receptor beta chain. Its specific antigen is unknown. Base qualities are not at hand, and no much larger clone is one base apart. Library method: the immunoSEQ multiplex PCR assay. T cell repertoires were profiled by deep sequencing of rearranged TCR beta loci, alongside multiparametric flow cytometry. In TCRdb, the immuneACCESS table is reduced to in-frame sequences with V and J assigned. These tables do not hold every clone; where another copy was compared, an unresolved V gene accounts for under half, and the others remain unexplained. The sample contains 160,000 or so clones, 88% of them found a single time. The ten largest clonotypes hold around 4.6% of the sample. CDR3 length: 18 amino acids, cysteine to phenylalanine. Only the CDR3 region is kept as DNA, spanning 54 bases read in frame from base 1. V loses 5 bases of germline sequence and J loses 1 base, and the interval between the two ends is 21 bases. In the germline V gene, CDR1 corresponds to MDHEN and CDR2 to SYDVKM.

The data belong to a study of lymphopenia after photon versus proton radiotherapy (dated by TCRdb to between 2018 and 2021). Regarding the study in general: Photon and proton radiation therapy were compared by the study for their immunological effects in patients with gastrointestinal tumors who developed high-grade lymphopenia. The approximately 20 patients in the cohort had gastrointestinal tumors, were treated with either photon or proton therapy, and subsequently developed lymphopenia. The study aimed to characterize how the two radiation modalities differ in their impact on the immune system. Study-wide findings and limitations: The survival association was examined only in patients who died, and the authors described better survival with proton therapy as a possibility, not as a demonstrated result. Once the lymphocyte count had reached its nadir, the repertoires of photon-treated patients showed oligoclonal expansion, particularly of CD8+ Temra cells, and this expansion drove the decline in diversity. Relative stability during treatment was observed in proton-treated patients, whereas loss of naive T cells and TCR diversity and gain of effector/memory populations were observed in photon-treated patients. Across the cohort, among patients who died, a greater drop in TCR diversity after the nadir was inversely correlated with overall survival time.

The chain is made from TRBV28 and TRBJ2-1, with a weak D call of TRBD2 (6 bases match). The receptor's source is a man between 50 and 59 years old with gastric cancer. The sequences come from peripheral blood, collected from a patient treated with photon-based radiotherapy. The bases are TGTGCCAGCAGTCCTGACGGGAGTTGGGGAAGGTCCTACAATGAGCAGTTCTTC. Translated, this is CASSPDGSWGRSYNEQFF.